This paragraph reports one TCR beta chain. This record belongs to a study of blood T cell repertoires in COVID-19. In the study overall: Samples representing acute and convalescent COVID-19 were sourced from the United States, Italy and Spain.

In germline, CDR1 is MGHRA, CDR2 YSYEKL. Trimming shortened V by 0 bases and J by 6 bases, and 15 bases separated the two germline ends. The length of the CDR3 is 16 residues. Authors' processing steps: Estimates of nucleated cell counts were drawn from the amplification of reference gene primers. Data came from immunoSEQ multiplex PCR; TCRdb stores just in-frame clones and leaves some out. The D gene and trimming were derived from the DNA, and the V and J assignments and clone size from that table. Of just over 650,000 clones listed, over 80% are singletons. Sequences were obtained from peripheral blood. The gene calls are TRBV4-1 and TRBJ1-5, with D perhaps matching TRBD1 (5 bases). The sequence came from a woman under 30 with acute or convalescent COVID-19. The CDR3 nucleotides are TGCGCCAGCAGCCAAGATAGGAACCGGGGGAGTCAGCCCCAGCATTTT. It codes for CASSQDRNRGSQPQHF.